A single sample is the source of the 25 T cell receptor beta chains below, sequenced in a study of T cells after yellow fever vaccination. TCRdb used MiXCR to reprocess the 5' RACE reads, holding one entry per CDR3 protein. The sample has 46,000 or so distinct CDR3 sequences, over 5.5% seen once. The sequencing used PBMCs, either bulk or a sorted T-cell subset (CD4+, CD8+, memory, or dextramer-sorted; not recorded which), collected 45 days after the yellow fever booster vaccination. The receptors derive from a man younger than 40 who received the YFV17D yellow fever vaccine.

This clonotype was observed at least ten times. This chain links TRBV20-1 with TRBJ2-7; possibly TRBD2 for D (6 bases). Germline CDR1 DFQATT, CDR2 SNEGSKA (reference sequence). The germline V and J ends were trimmed by 1 base and 2 bases, with 15 bases remaining between them. This CDR3 comprises 15 residues. The CDR3 loop reads CSARGGEAETYEQYF. The DNA for the CDR3 is TGCAGTGCTAGAGGGGGGGAGGCGGAGACCTACGAGCAGTACTTC.

This clonotype has ten or more counts. The chain couples TRBV10-2 to TRBJ2-1; D not certain. CDR3 size: 15 residues. V lost 4 bases and J lost 9, with 19 bases in between. Per the germline V gene, CDR1 is WSHSY and CDR2 is SAAADI. This CDR3 reads CASSGSALTTSEQFF. CDR3 in DNA: TGCGCCAGCAGTGGATCGGCCCTCACTACTTCTGAGCAGTTCTTC.

The table lists this clonotype with many counts. This chain links TRBV12-3 or TRBV12-4 with TRBJ1-5; no definite D call. There are 13 residues in the CDR3. V was trimmed by 5 bases and J by 6 bases, leaving 11 bases between them. CDR3 DNA sequence: TGTGCCAGCAGTCCACGGGCAGGTCAGCCCCAGCATTTT. Amino acids: CASSPRAGQPQHF.

This clonotype was seen repeatedly, ten times or more. CDR3 loop: CASSPHSSNTEAFF. As DNA, the CDR3 is TGTGCCAGTAGTCCTCACAGCTCGAACACTGAAGCTTTCTTT. The V call is TRBV19, the J call TRBJ1-1, with D unresolved. Per the germline V gene, CDR1 is LNHDA and CDR2 is SQIVND (reference sequence). This CDR3 comprises 14 residues. The ends were cut back, 5 bases at V and 1 base at J, with 11 bases in the middle.

This clonotype showed up many times. This chain joins TRBV20-1 and TRBJ2-7, with TRBD2 as a possible D gene (6 bases). The CDR3 is 12 residues long. The germline V and J ends were trimmed by 5 bases and 3 bases, with 11 bases remaining between them. CDR1 and CDR2 (germline): DFQATT, SNEGSKA (reference sequence). Written as DNA, the CDR3 is TGCAGTGCTCGGACTACCCTCTACGAGCAGTACTTC. Its protein product is CSARTTLYEQYF.

The rearrangement uses TRBV20-1 and TRBJ2-2, with 8 bases aligning to TRBD1. The CDR3 has 15 residues. Germline assignment: CDR1 DFQATT and CDR2 SNEGSKA (reference sequence). V gave up 4 bases and J gave up 4 bases; unmatched junction bases: 8. CDR3: CSATPTGDFTGELFF. CDR3 coding DNA: TGCAGTGCTACTCCGACAGGGGACTTCACCGGGGAGCTGTTTTTT.

The CDR3 sequence: CASSPSQVSGANVLTF. CDR3 DNA: TGTGCCAGCAGCCCATCGCAGGTCTCTGGGGCCAACGTCCTGACTTTC. This chain links TRBV12-3 or TRBV12-4 with TRBJ2-6; the D is unclear. This CDR3 spans 16 amino acids. Between the trimmed V and J ends, which lost 6 bases and 0 bases, there was a span of 12 bases.

This clonotype was seen repeatedly, ten times or more. The J gene is TRBJ2-1, the V gene TRBV3-1; no clear D gene. Germline V lookup: CDR1 LGHDT, CDR2 YNNKEL (reference sequence). Trimming stripped 3 bases from V and 0 bases from J, with 9 bases between. The CDR3 covers 15 residues. The CDR3 region is CASSHHGSSYNEQFF. The CDR3 nucleotides read TGTGCCAGCAGCCATCACGGTAGCTCCTACAATGAGCAGTTCTTC.

In this sample, this clonotype turned up many times. The V call is TRBV11-2, the J call TRBJ1-3; D ambiguous. From germline, CDR1 is SGHAT and CDR2 FQNNGV. The CDR3 has 13 residues. V lost 5 bases, J lost 0 bases, and 5 bases lay in between. The CDR3 DNA sequence: TGTGCCAGCAGCCGTTCCTCTGGAAACACCATATATTTT. It is translated as CASSRSSGNTIYF.

This clonotype showed up just a few times. The chain is built from TRBV11-2 and TRBJ2-2; tentative D call: TRBD1 (5 bases). The length of the CDR3 is 14 residues. The germline CDR1 and CDR2 sequences are SGHAT and FQNNGV. Trimming took off 4 bases at V and 4 bases at J, with 10 bases between the two ends. The CDR3 loop reads CASSSGLSTGELFF. DNA of the CDR3: TGTGCCAGCAGCTCAGGGCTCAGCACCGGGGAGCTGTTTTTT.

This clonotype appeared a few times. This chain links TRBV2 with TRBJ2-1; D remains unclear. V was clipped by 6 bases and J by 4 bases, with 16 bases between them. Germline loops: CDR1 SNHLY, CDR2 FYNNEI. The CDR3 extends over 15 amino acids. CDR3: CASSPPPPNYNEQFF. DNA for the CDR3: TGTGCCAGCAGCCCCCCGCCGCCAAATTACAATGAGCAGTTCTTC. The full variable domain, its missing parts supplied by reference TRBV2 and TRBJ2-1, is EPEVTQTPSHQVTQMGQEVILRCVPISNHLYFYWYRQILGQKVEFLVSFYNNEISEKSEIFDDQFSVERPDGSNFTLKIRSTKLEDSAMYFCASSPPPPNYNEQFFGPGTRLTVL.

This clonotype has a handful of counts. The V gene is TRBV29-1, the J gene TRBJ2-5; D is possibly TRBD2 (6 bases). CDR3 size: 15 residues. V gave up 8 bases and J gave up 4 bases, with 23 bases separating them. Germline V lookup: CDR1 SQVTM, CDR2 ANQGSEA. The CDR3 sequence: CSTEGGSEKGETQYF. The CDR3, as DNA: TGCAGCACTGAGGGAGGTAGCGAGAAAGGAGAGACCCAGTACTTC.

This clonotype was seen repeatedly, ten times or more. No DNA is shown, since the ends of the CDR3 on it are uncertain; the CDR3 is the one TCRdb lists. V and J are TRBV14 and TRBJ2-3; the D segment call TRBD2 is taken from the table without a DNA check. Germline CDR1 reads SGHDN; CDR2 reads FVKESK. The CDR3 is made up of 13 amino acids, end residues included. The chain's CDR3 is CASSPVGSGNLLF.

The table lists this clonotype with a few counts. This rearrangement joins TRBV11-2 to TRBJ2-7; no firm D call. The CDR3 has 15 residues. Looked up from germline, CDR1 is SGHAT and CDR2 is FQNNGV. V was clipped by 3 bases and J by 1 base, with 13 bases between them. The CDR3 loop reads CASSFLLGISYEQYF. The CDR3 DNA reads TGTGCCAGCAGCTTTCTTTTAGGAATATCCTACGAGCAGTACTTC.

This clonotype was counted at least ten times. The chain links TRBV5-1 to TRBJ2-5; 9 nucleotides align to TRBD2. J was trimmed by 4 bases and V by 1 base; bases with no gene match: 8. The CDR3 runs 16 residues. Germline V gives CDR1 SGHRS, CDR2 YFSETQ. Written as DNA, the CDR3 is TGCGCCAGCAGCTTGAAGGTAGCGGGAGCATTAGAGACCCAGTACTTC. Amino acids: CASSLKVAGALETQYF.

This clonotype has a count of ten or more. The V and J genes are TRBV5-1 and TRBJ2-1, with a tentative D call TRBD1 (5 bases). The germline V gene has CDR1 SGHRS and CDR2 YFSETQ. The length of the CDR3 is 16 residues. Trimming left V 0 bases short and J 0 bases short, with 10 bases between. The CDR3 spells CASSLGIQGSYNEQFF. DNA of the CDR3: TGCGCCAGCAGCTTGGGGATTCAGGGCTCCTACAATGAGCAGTTCTTC.

V gene TRBV6-5 combines with J gene TRBJ2-6; D gene ambiguous. Germline-derived CDR1 and CDR2 are MNHEY and SVGAGI. V shed 4 bases and J shed 0 bases, with 4 bases lying between them. The CDR3 has 14 residues. The CDR3 region has the DNA TGTGCCAGCAGTTGGACCTCTGGGGCCAACGTCCTGACTTTC. Translating it yields CASSWTSGANVLTF.

This clonotype is medium-sized (0.01 to 0.1%) within its sample. This rearrangement joins TRBV6-2 or TRBV6-3 to TRBJ2-1; D remains unclear. V was pared by 7 bases and J by 4 bases, with 5 bases between. The CDR3 is 11 residues long. CDR1 MNHEY and CDR2 SVGEGT come from the germline V gene. This CDR3 is CASNKYNEQFF. In nucleotides, the CDR3 is TGTGCCAGCAATAAATACAATGAGCAGTTCTTC.

This clonotype was detected ten times or more. V gene TRBV10-3 combines with J gene TRBJ2-6; TRBD1 matches 8 bases. This CDR3 region has 17 residues. V shed 5 bases and J 0 bases; nucleotides not matched to a gene: 6. CDR1 and CDR2 (germline): ENHRY, SYGVKD. The CDR3 protein is CAISTQGVSSGANVLTF. The CDR3 DNA reads TGTGCCATCAGTACACAGGGGGTGAGCTCTGGGGCCAACGTCCTGACTTTC.

This clonotype has just a few counts. The chain employs TRBV19 and TRBJ2-5; D perhaps matches TRBD2 (5 bases). The CDR3 covers 13 residues. Germline CDR1 reads LNHDA; CDR2 reads SQIVND (reference sequence). Between the trimmed V and J ends, which lost 10 bases and 5 bases, there was a span of 17 bases. CDR3 protein: CATAASRSETQYF. DNA of the CDR3: TGTGCCACCGCCGCTAGCCGGAGCGAGACCCAGTACTTC. Full variable domain (rest looked up from reference TRBV19 and TRBJ2-5): DGGITQSPKYLFRKEGQNVTLSCEQNLNHDAMYWYRQDPGQGLRLIYYSQIVNDFQKGDIAEGYSVSREKKESFPLTVTSAQKNPTAFYLCATAASRSETQYFGPGTRLLVL.

The sample holds a few counts of this clonotype. The chain links TRBV12-2 to TRBJ2-5; the table's D call of TRBD1 was not tested on the DNA. TRBV12-2 is termed a pseudogene. This CDR3 has 13 residues. The CDR3 bases are TGTGCAAGTCGCCTCCCCGGGGAAGAGACCCAGTACTTC. Translated, it gives CASRLPGEETQYF.

This clonotype was counted many times. The genes are TRBV7-8 and TRBJ2-5; D remains ambiguous. Trimming took off 3 bases at V and 1 base at J, with 15 bases between the two ends. Looked up from germline, CDR1 is SGHVS and CDR2 is FQNEAQ. The CDR3 loop spans 16 amino acids. The CDR3 protein is CASSFKGWGGQETQYF. The CDR3 coding sequence is TGTGCCAGCAGCTTTAAGGGTTGGGGTGGCCAAGAGACCCAGTACTTC.

This clonotype was observed at least ten times. V gene TRBV7-2 combines with J gene TRBJ2-5; possible D gene TRBD1, 6 bases. The CDR3 totals 15 residues. CDR1 and CDR2 (germline): SGHTA, FQGNSA. V was clipped by 5 bases and J by 5 bases, with 18 bases between them. CDR3 region: CASSPKGDPEETQYF. The CDR3 DNA sequence: TGTGCCAGCAGCCCCAAGGGGGATCCTGAGGAGACCCAGTACTTC.

This clonotype was seen repeatedly, ten times or more. The V call is TRBV5-5, the J call TRBJ2-5, with D possibly TRBD2 on 7 matching bases. V was clipped by 5 bases and J by 2 bases, with 16 bases between them. The CDR3 length is 15 residues. From germline, CDR1 is SGHKS and CDR2 YYEKEE (reference sequence). CDR3 nucleotides: TGTGCCAGCAGTCCAGGGGAGGGACGACAAGAGACCCAGTACTTC. It yields the protein CASSPGEGRQETQYF. Full variable domain (rest looked up from reference TRBV5-5 and TRBJ2-5): DAGVTQSPTHLIKTRGQQVTLRCSPISGHKSVSWYQQVLGQGPQFIFQYYEKEERGRGNFPDRFSARQFPNYSSELNVNALLLGDSALYLCASSPGEGRQETQYFGPGTRLLVL.

This clonotype was counted many times. The chain combines TRBV7-9 with TRBJ2-2; D remains unclear. V shed 4 bases and J shed 7 bases, with 16 bases lying between them. From germline, CDR1 is SEHNR and CDR2 FQNEAQ (reference sequence). This CDR3 region has 15 residues. CDR3 in DNA: TGTGCCAGCAGCTATTACCCAAATCTAGACGGGGAGCTGTTTTTT. This translates into CASSYYPNLDGELFF.